In this sample, the clone carrying this T cell receptor (beta chain) turned up many times. The source of the sample is a study of early T cells in non-severe SARS-CoV-2 infection. Whole-study context: Chains were unpaired, as sequencing was done on bulk RNA from unsorted whole blood.

TCRdb processed the 5' RACE reads anew with MiXCR; each CDR3 protein has one entry. Counted here are around 46,000 distinct CDR3 sequences, 5% to 6.5% occurring once; the ten biggest clones make up approximately 5.6%. This clonotype was sampled from an adult who was a healthcare worker with PCR-confirmed SARS-CoV-2 infection or an uninfected control (not recorded which). Sequences were derived from whole blood, sampled at baseline.

The CDR3 nucleotides are TGTGCCAGCTGTCCGGACGTCAACAATTCACCCCTCCACTTT. Translating gives CASCPDVNNSPLHF. V gene TRBV27 combines with J gene TRBJ1-6, with D hard to call. CDR3 length: 14 residues. V was pared by 8 bases and J by 7 bases, with 15 bases between. Germline-derived CDR1 and CDR2 are MNHEY and SMNVEV (reference sequence).